Sequencing of this T cell receptor beta chain was carried out in a study of blood T cell repertoires in COVID-19. Overall study context: Sources were T cells, B-cell-depleted T cells, or PBMCs; the material itself was cDNA or gDNA.

The CDR3 totals 16 residues. CDR1 is KGHSH and CDR2 is LQKENI in the germline V gene. Unmatched junction bases numbered 6, after V lost 0 bases and J lost 2 bases. In the original workflow: Quantification of nucleated cells was approximated via reference gene primer amplification. The protocol was immunoSEQ multiplex PCR, while the TCRdb copy is restricted to in-frame clones and leaves out a portion. V and J calls and clone size follow that table, whereas D and trimming were derived from the DNA. Of approximately 63,000 clones in the sample, about 80% were seen once. This sequence was found in a woman of 80 years or more with acute or convalescent COVID-19. The V call is TRBV18, the J call TRBJ1-2; 7 bases match TRBD1. The source material was peripheral blood. DNA for the CDR3: TGTGCCAGCTCACCACCGGGGACAGCCACCAACTATGGCTACACCTTC. Translated, it gives CASSPPGTATNYGYTF.